This T cell receptor beta chain was identified in a study of blood T cell repertoires in COVID-19. Background on the study: Sample material is recorded as cDNA or gDNA derived from T cells, B-cell-depleted T cells, or PBMCs.

The germline V and J ends were trimmed by 4 bases and 8 bases, with 15 bases remaining between them. The CDR3 sequence is 13 residues long. The germline gives CDR1 SGHRS, CDR2 YFSETQ. Some clones are missing from TCRdb's copy, which holds only in-frame ones; the method was immunoSEQ multiplex PCR. The sample holds 230,000 or so clones, about 88% seen once. Recruitment covered under 25 US areas and drew participants whose ages spanned 18 to 89 years. Within 2 weeks before study entry, exposed participants met a COVID-19 case. Sequencing input: PBMCs or T cells enriched from blood (not recorded which). This clonotype originated in a woman aged 45-65 years who had been exposed to COVID-19. The V and J genes are TRBV5-1 and TRBJ1-2; maybe TRBD1 (6 bases). This CDR3 is CASSGQGMGGYTF. The CDR3 DNA reads as TGCGCCAGCAGCGGTCAGGGGATGGGGGGCTACACCTTC.